Following are 6 T cell receptor beta chains from one sample sequenced in a study of monozygotic twins with inflammatory bowel disease. Reprocessing the 5' RACE reads, TCRdb reports a single entry for every CDR3 protein and omits DNA. The table lists around 410,000 distinct CDR3 sequences. The sequencing sample was made of blood. The source of these receptors is a human donor with ulcerative colitis or Crohn's disease, or a healthy co-twin of an affected twin (not recorded which).

The chain has TRBV30 and TRBJ2-4; lacking DNA, the TRBD1 call made by TCRdb goes unchecked. In germline, CDR1 is GTSNPN, CDR2 SVGIG (reference sequence). The CDR3 length is 12 residues. The CDR3 is CAWSVGQSIQYF.

The CDR3 reads CASRQGLAGVDEQYF. This chain uses TRBV5-1 with TRBJ2-7; checking the TCRdb D call of TRBD2 is not possible without DNA. The CDR3 runs to 15 residues. In germline, CDR1 is SGHRS, CDR2 YFSETQ.

The chain uses TRBV11-3 and TRBJ2-1; TCRdb's D call, TRBD2, is unchecked because there is no DNA. In germline, CDR1 is SGHNT, CDR2 YENEEA. The CDR3 sequence is 16 residues long. The chain's CDR3 is CASSSLLAGGDNEQFF.

The chain is built from TRBV12-3 or TRBV12-4 and TRBJ2-1; TCRdb indicates TRBD2, and absent DNA this call remains unverified. The CDR3 loop spans 15 amino acids. CDR3 amino acids: CASSRTSGSHNEQFF.

The rearrangement joins TRBV20-1 to TRBJ1-2; TCRdb's D call, TRBD1, is unchecked because there is no DNA. Germline-derived CDR1 and CDR2 are DFQATT and SNEGSKA (reference sequence). The CDR3 length is 13 residues. CDR3 sequence: CSASARPKIVYTF.

The chain joins TRBV24-1 to TRBJ2-1; TCRdb's D call of TRBD2 is untestable without DNA. The germline V gene encodes CDR1 KGHDR and CDR2 SFDVKD. The CDR3 contains 16 residues. The CDR3 reads CATSDWGTSDYNEQFF.